This record concerns one T cell receptor beta chain sequence. This sample is drawn from a study of regulatory T cells in long-lasting Graves disease. Time point described: newly diagnosed GD, antithyroid drugs for less than 3 months. Preparation of the TCR library used RNA extracted from PBMCs. Building the TCR beta libraries relied on iRepertoire HTBI primers, and CDR3 regions underwent Arm-PCR. TCRdb called the multiplex PCR reads again in MiXCR, with one record for every CDR3 protein. The profile covers about 620,000 distinct CDR3 sequences, with 15% to 20% appearing a single time and approximately 18% taken by the ten largest. Germline-derived CDR1 and CDR2 are MNHEY and SMNVEV (reference sequence). There are 18 residues in the CDR3. The ends were cut back, 0 bases at V and 3 bases at J, with 20 bases in the middle. The same sample was also studied in work on T cells in Graves' hyperthyroidism and ophthalmopathy. That study adds: Participants, patients aged 18 to 65, had newly diagnosed hyperthyroidism with a duration under 2 months. The primer set for the first-round RT-PCR of the TCR CDR3 was HTBI.

This sequence joins TRBV27 and TRBJ2-5; D gene uncertain. The sample was peripheral blood mononuclear cells (PBMCs), taken at new diagnosis, from a patient treated with antithyroid drugs. This TCR derives from a woman aged 25-40 years with Graves disease. The CDR3 nucleotides read TGTGCCAGCAGTTTATCGACATATGGGATAGGACGCGAAGAGACCCAGTACTTC. It translates to CASSLSTYGIGREETQYF.